These 21 T cell receptor beta chains were all obtained from the same sample, sequenced in a study of blood T cell repertoires in COVID-19. Clones were sequenced by immunoSEQ multiplex PCR, and TCRdb holds only the in-frame ones, with some missing. The sample includes approximately 75,000 clones, about 93% of them seen just once. Source material: peripheral blood. The receptors were sampled from a human donor in a cohort sampled during active COVID-19.

The chain carries TRBV3-1 (or the pseudogene TRBV3-2) and TRBJ2-2, with D possibly matching TRBD1 (5 bases). V lost 7 bases, J lost 6 bases, and 9 bases lay in between. The CDR3 loop spans 12 amino acids. CDR1 is LGHDT and CDR2 is YNNKEL in the germline V gene (reference sequence). This CDR3 reads CASMQGPGELFF. The CDR3 nucleotides are TGTGCCAGCATGCAGGGTCCCGGGGAGCTGTTTTTT.

This sequence joins TRBV6-4 and TRBJ1-2; the D gene is possibly TRBD1 (5 bases). Trimming stripped 10 bases from V and 7 bases from J, with 13 bases between. Germline-derived CDR1 and CDR2 are MRHNA and SNTAGT. The CDR3 is 11 residues long. In DNA form, the CDR3 reads TGTGCCACCTGGGGGGGTTTTGGCTACACCTTC. This translates into CATWGGFGYTF.

The V and J genes are TRBV3-1 (or the pseudogene TRBV3-2) and TRBJ2-3, with a tentative D call TRBD2 (5 bases). The CDR3 length is 16 residues. V dropped 0 bases and J dropped 2 bases, with 12 bases sitting between them. Per germline, CDR1 LGHDT and CDR2 YNNKEL (reference sequence). The DNA for the CDR3 is TGTGCCAGCAGCCAAGACCCCCACGGGGACACAGATACGCAGTATTTT. Translating it yields CASSQDPHGDTDTQYF.

The CDR3 region has the DNA TGTGCCAGTAGTGTCACCTCCGGGGACTATGGCTACACCTTC. Translated, it gives CASSVTSGDYGYTF. The chain couples TRBV19 to TRBJ1-2, with D unclear. The CDR3 covers 14 residues. V was clipped by 5 bases and J by 3 bases, with 13 bases between them. In germline, CDR1 is LNHDA, CDR2 SQIVND (reference sequence).

V gene TRBV27 combines with J gene TRBJ1-4, with 7 bases matching TRBD1. The CDR3 has 15 residues. Germline CDR1 reads MNHEY; CDR2 reads SMNVEV (reference sequence). V lost 5 bases, J lost 3 bases, and 6 bases stayed unmatched. CDR3 nucleotide sequence: TGTGCCAGCAGTCAACAGGGGCGGCCTAATGAAAAACTGTTTTTT. Its translation is CASSQQGRPNEKLFF.

The genes are TRBV30 and TRBJ2-7; TRBD1 aligns across 8 bases. The V and J ends lost 1 base and 1 base, in that order; junction bases with no gene match: 6. This CDR3 has 15 residues. Germline CDR1 reads GTSNPN; CDR2 reads SVGIG (reference sequence). The CDR3 here is CAWSEDRVRSYEQYF. CDR3 DNA: TGTGCCTGGAGTGAGGACAGGGTAAGATCCTACGAGCAGTACTTC.

This sequence joins TRBV3-1 (or the pseudogene TRBV3-2) and TRBJ2-5; TRBD2 aligns across 8 bases. This CDR3 has 14 residues. CDR1 LGHDT and CDR2 YNNKEL come from the germline V gene (reference sequence). With V trimmed by 3 bases and J by 6 bases, 6 bases remained unmatched. In DNA, the CDR3 is TGTGCCAGCAGCCAGGGACTAGTGGGACAGACCCAGTACTTC. Translating gives CASSQGLVGQTQYF.

The chain combines TRBV5-1 with TRBJ2-7, with TRBD1 identical over 11 bases. The J segment lost 5 bases and the V segment lost 4 bases, leaving 8 bases of the junction unmatched. In germline, CDR1 is SGHRS, CDR2 YFSETQ. The CDR3 extends over 15 amino acids. CDR3 in DNA: TGCGCCAGCAGCCCCCGGGACAGGGGGACCGACGAGCAGTACTTC. It codes for CASSPRDRGTDEQYF.

This chain joins TRBV5-1 and TRBJ2-3; 8 bases fit TRBD1. The V gene's germline CDR1 is SGHRS and CDR2 YFSETQ. The CDR3 extends over 15 amino acids. Losses at the gene ends were 0 bases for V and 5 bases for J; bases not matched to a gene: 5. The CDR3 loop reads CASSLGAGGLDTQYF. The CDR3 DNA reads as TGCGCCAGCAGCTTGGGGGCAGGGGGCCTAGATACGCAGTATTTT.

This sequence joins TRBV7-2 and TRBJ1-1; no clear D. Trimming shortened V by 5 bases and J by 0 bases, and 13 bases separated the two germline ends. CDR3 length equals 15 residues. Germline V gene lookup returns CDR1 SGHTA and CDR2 FQGNSA. CDR3 residues: CASSRLTAVNTEAFF. The CDR3 region has the DNA TGTGCCAGCAGCCGTTTAACAGCCGTGAACACTGAAGCTTTCTTT. Full variable domain (missing parts from reference TRBV7-2 and TRBJ1-1): GAGVSQSPSNKVTEKGKDVELRCDPISGHTALYWYRQSLGQGLEFLIYFQGNSAPDKSGLPSDRFSAERTGGSVSTLTIQRTQQEDSAVYLCASSRLTAVNTEAFFGQGTRLTVV.

The genes are TRBV10-1 and TRBJ2-1, with 7 nucleotides matching TRBD2. Germline assignment: CDR1 WNHNN and CDR2 SYGVQD (reference sequence). Losses at the gene ends were 4 bases for V and 3 bases for J; bases not matched to a gene: 6. The CDR3 contains 15 residues. This chain's CDR3 is CASSAGGVIYNEQFF. As DNA, the CDR3 is TGCGCCAGCAGTGCGGGGGGAGTAATCTACAATGAGCAGTTCTTC.

The V and J genes are TRBV5-1 and TRBJ2-3; TRBD2 agrees at 8 bases. This CDR3 is 15 amino acids long. Germline CDR1 and CDR2: SGHRS and YFSETQ. V lost 7 bases to trimming and J lost 5 bases; unmatched junction nucleotides: 12. Here the CDR3 reads CASYSGEPLRDTQYF. Here the CDR3 DNA reads TGCGCCAGCTATAGCGGGGAGCCCCTCCGAGATACGCAGTATTTT.

V and J are TRBV6-2 or TRBV6-3 and TRBJ2-7; 10 bases align to TRBD1. This CDR3 is 15 amino acids long. Trimming cost V 5 bases and J 5 bases; bases outside gene matches: 9. Per the germline V gene, CDR1 is MNHEY and CDR2 is SVGEGT. CDR3 nucleotide sequence: TGTGCCAGCAGTCGCCCCGGGACAGGGGTAAACGAGCAGTACTTC. This translates into CASSRPGTGVNEQYF.

The chain joins TRBV27 to TRBJ2-7, with 9 positions matching TRBD1. The germline gives CDR1 MNHEY, CDR2 SMNVEV (reference sequence). The CDR3 length is 17 residues. J lost 5 bases, V lost 2 bases, and 13 bases had no gene match. CDR3 bases: TGTGCCAGCAGTTTAGGCTCGGATGGGACAGGGACCCACGAGCAGTACTTC. Residues: CASSLGSDGTGTHEQYF.

The CDR3: CASTTWRAEKLFF. The CDR3, as DNA: TGTGCCAGCACCACGTGGAGGGCTGAAAAACTGTTTTTT. The chain links TRBV12-3 or TRBV12-4 to TRBJ1-4, with unresolved D. Trimming took 7 bases from V and 7 from J, leaving 13 bases between them. This CDR3 spans 13 amino acids.

This clone has only a few counts. The chain links TRBV6-5 to TRBJ2-7; D may be TRBD1 (6 bases). The CDR3 has 13 amino acids. Trimming took 6 bases from V and 1 from J, leaving 10 bases between them. CDR1 and CDR2 (germline): MNHEY, SVGAGI. The CDR3 loop is CASRTGPSYEQYF. As DNA, the CDR3 is TGTGCCAGCAGGACAGGCCCGTCCTACGAGCAGTACTTC.

For this clone: Within the sample, other DNA sequences also encode this same CDR3. CDR3 coding DNA: TGTGCCAGCAGCCAAGAACGAGGAGGAAATCAGCCCCAGCATTTT. It codes for CASSQERGGNQPQHF. V usage is TRBV4-2 and J usage is TRBJ1-5; D is unresolved. This CDR3 has 15 amino acids. Germline V CDR1 and CDR2: LGHNA, YNFKEQ. V lost 0 bases and J lost 4, with 10 bases in between.

The chain is built from TRBV3-1 (or the pseudogene TRBV3-2) and TRBJ2-7, with a weak D call TRBD2 (5 bases). CDR3 length: 16 residues. Trimming removed 3 bases from V and 4 bases from J, with 19 bases in between. Germline assignment: CDR1 LGHDT and CDR2 YNNKEL (reference sequence). DNA for the CDR3: TGTGCCAGCAGCCAGGACTTACTAGGTGCGTTGTACGAGCAGTACTTC. This sequence encodes CASSQDLLGALYEQYF.

The chain carries TRBV5-5 and TRBJ1-1; TRBD1 matches at 8 bases. This CDR3 comprises 17 residues. With 1 base clipped from V and 1 base from J, the junction kept 9 bases outside the gene matches. Per germline, CDR1 SGHKS and CDR2 YYEKEE (reference sequence). CDR3 in DNA: TGTGCCAGCAGCTTGTCCTCCTTCGGACAGGGGAACACTGAAGCTTTCTTT. Translated, it gives CASSLSSFGQGNTEAFF.

This clone was counted a few times. The chain has TRBV11-2 and TRBJ1-6; 11 nucleotides agree with TRBD1. Germline V CDR1 and CDR2: SGHAT, FQNNGV. This CDR3 region has 13 residues. The V and J ends lost 10 bases and 10 bases, in that order; junction bases with no gene match: 6. The CDR3 loop is CATGGDRGSPLHF. The CDR3 nucleotides are TGTGCCACAGGGGGGGACAGGGGGTCACCCCTCCACTTT.

This chain connects TRBV19 to TRBJ1-2, with D possibly matching TRBD1 (6 bases). Trimming pared 6 bases from V and 4 bases from J, leaving 15 bases between. The V gene's germline CDR1 is LNHDA and CDR2 SQIVND (reference sequence). This CDR3 comprises 14 residues. CDR3 loop: CASSDRPWGYGYTF. The CDR3 DNA reads TGTGCCAGTAGCGACAGGCCGTGGGGCTATGGCTACACCTTC. The entire variable domain, with the rest obtained from reference TRBV19 and TRBJ1-2, is as follows: DGGITQSPKYLFRKEGQNVTLSCEQNLNHDAMYWYRQDPGQGLRLIYYSQIVNDFQKGDIAEGYSVSREKKESFPLTVTSAQKNPTAFYLCASSDRPWGYGYTFGSGTRLTVV.